A single sample gave rise to the 28 T cell receptor beta chains below, sequenced in a study of regulatory T cells in long-lasting Graves disease. Time point meaning: newly diagnosed GD, antithyroid drugs for less than 3 months. RNA extracted from PBMCs served as the sequencing template. Through Arm-PCR of CDR3 regions and iRepertoire HTBI primers, TCR beta libraries were built. TCRdb redid the calling of the multiplex PCR reads with MiXCR, one entry per CDR3 protein. In the table there are just over 600,000 distinct CDR3 sequences, roughly 15% of which are singletons. This sample also appeared in a second study, on T cells in Graves' hyperthyroidism and ophthalmopathy.

The specimen was peripheral blood mononuclear cells (PBMCs), collected at new diagnosis, from a patient treated with antithyroid drugs. The receptor source for this set is a woman aged 25 to 39 with Graves disease.

The rearrangement joins TRBV4-2 to TRBJ2-1; TRBD2 agrees at 9 bases. Germline CDR1 is LGHNA and CDR2 is YNFKEQ. Trimming cost V 1 base and J 10 bases; bases outside gene matches: 11. This CDR3 spans 16 amino acids. DNA of the CDR3: TGTGCCAGCAGCCAAGGCGGCTGGCGGGAGGGCCGGGAGCAGTTCTTC. Translating gives CASSQGGWREGREQFF.

This clonotype was observed at least ten times. J is TRBJ2-1 and V is TRBV2; 10 bases line up with TRBD2. The CDR3 extends over 15 amino acids. Per the germline V gene, CDR1 is SNHLY and CDR2 is FYNNEI. Trimming at V came to 4 bases and at J to 7 bases, leaving 7 bases not matched to a gene. The CDR3 DNA follows: TGTGCCAGCAGTGGAGCAGGACTAGCGGTGAATGAGCAGTTCTTC. Translating gives CASSGAGLAVNEQFF.

This clonotype was picked up many times. The chain is built from TRBV28 and TRBJ2-4; tentatively, D is TRBD1 (6 bases). Trimming stripped 5 bases from V and 0 bases from J, with 14 bases between. The CDR3 loop spans 16 amino acids. The V gene's germline CDR1 is MDHEN and CDR2 SYDVKM. This CDR3 reads CASSLGTNLAKNIQYF. The CDR3 DNA sequence: TGTGCCAGCAGTCTCGGGACAAACCTAGCCAAAAACATTCAGTACTTC.

In this sample, this clonotype turned up a few times. This may stem from a read error, because a much larger clone lies one nucleotide away. The V and J genes are TRBV6-1 and TRBJ1-2, with a possible D match to TRBD1 (5 bases). The V and J ends lost 3 bases and 6 bases respectively, with 17 bases between them. Per the germline V gene, CDR1 is MNHNS and CDR2 is SASEGT. This CDR3 has 15 residues. This chain's CDR3 is CASSDAAQGADGYTF. DNA of the CDR3: TGTGCCAGCAGTGACGCTGCGCAGGGTGCTGATGGCTACACCTTC.

This clonotype was recorded many times. The chain recombines TRBV29-1 with TRBJ1-1, with D perhaps matching TRBD1 (6 bases). Germline CDR1 and CDR2: SQVTM and ANQGSEA. The CDR3 sequence is 14 residues long. Trimming took off 7 bases at V and 1 base at J, with 16 bases between the two ends. The CDR3 DNA reads TGCAGCGGGCGGGACAATCGGAGGAACACTGAAGCTTTCTTT. Its protein product is CSGRDNRRNTEAFF.

This clonotype was counted between two and nine times. The rearrangement joins TRBV7-9 to TRBJ1-2; no clear D. Germline CDR1 SEHNR, CDR2 FQNEAQ (reference sequence). V was shortened by 0 bases and J by 0 bases, with 8 bases between the two germline ends. The length of the CDR3 is 15 residues. The CDR3 region has the DNA TGTGCCAGCAGCTTAGCGAGCATAGCTAACTATGGCTACACCTTC. Translating it yields CASSLASIANYGYTF.

This clonotype was found many times. The chain joins TRBV12-3 or TRBV12-4 to TRBJ2-3; D gene uncertain. V was cut by 6 bases and J by 0 bases, with 10 bases left in between. This CDR3 contains 14 residues. The CDR3 loop reads CASRGWPSTDTQYF. The CDR3 coding sequence is TGTGCCAGCAGGGGGTGGCCAAGCACAGATACGCAGTATTTT.

The chain recombines TRBV7-3 with TRBJ2-5; D may match TRBD1 or TRBD2 (5 bases each). Germline V CDR1 and CDR2: SGHTA, FQGTGA. Trimming removed 0 bases from V and 5 bases from J, with 16 bases in between. The CDR3 covers 16 residues. CDR3 residues: CASSLTGTLLGETQYF. The DNA of the CDR3 is TGTGCCAGCAGCTTAACCGGGACCCTCTTAGGGGAGACCCAGTACTTC.

As to this clonotype: One end of the junction is discordant with germline, which a read error may explain. The CDR3 nucleotides are TGTCCCAGCAAAGGTACAGGCCTTACCTACGAGCAGTACTTC. It yields the protein CPSKGTGLTYEQYF. The J gene is TRBJ2-7, the V gene TRBV6-1; D perhaps matches TRBD1 (5 bases). The germline gives CDR1 MNHNS, CDR2 SASEGT. The CDR3 extends over 14 amino acids.

This clonotype showed up just a few times. This sequence joins TRBV19 and TRBJ1-2; the D gene is possibly TRBD1 (5 bases). The CDR3 covers 16 residues. The V gene lost 6 bases and the J gene lost 5 bases, with 22 bases spanning the gap. Germline V CDR1 and CDR2: LNHDA, SQIVND (reference sequence). In DNA form, the CDR3 reads TGTGCCAGTAGCCAGGGTAGCGCACAGCGGGGATATGGCTACACCTTC. It encodes CASSQGSAQRGYGYTF.

Worth noting for this clonotype: This may stem from a read error, because a much larger clone lies one nucleotide away. The V and J genes are TRBV5-4 and TRBJ2-1; weak D call: TRBD2 (5 bases). Trimming took off 4 bases at V and 6 bases at J, with 8 bases between the two ends. The CDR3 length is 12 residues. CDR1 and CDR2 from the germline V gene are SGHNT and YYREEE (reference sequence). CDR3 DNA sequence: TGTGCCAGCAGCCCGGGGATCAATGAGCAGTTCTTC. This encodes CASSPGINEQFF.

This clonotype has a count of ten or more. The chain couples TRBV7-9 to TRBJ1-1, with 8 nucleotides matching TRBD1. The germline gives CDR1 SEHNR, CDR2 FQNEAQ (reference sequence). Trimming took 3 bases from V and 0 from J; bases not matched to a gene: 6. There are 16 residues in the CDR3. CDR3 loop: CASSFQGATMNTEAFF. The CDR3 DNA sequence: TGTGCCAGCAGCTTTCAGGGGGCGACGATGAACACTGAAGCTTTCTTT.

This chain connects TRBV28 to TRBJ2-7; D might be TRBD1 or TRBD2, each matching 5 bases. Per the germline V gene, CDR1 is MDHEN and CDR2 is SYDVKM. This CDR3 has 13 amino acids. V dropped 8 bases and J dropped 4 bases, with 15 bases sitting between them. CDR3 coding DNA: TGTGCCAGCGAGAGACCCGAGGGGTACGAGCAGTACTTC. It is translated as CASERPEGYEQYF.

At least ten counts were recorded for this clonotype. V and J are TRBV5-1 and TRBJ1-1, with D possibly matching TRBD1 (6 bases). The CDR3 extends over 14 amino acids. Germline V lookup: CDR1 SGHRS, CDR2 YFSETQ. V was clipped by 4 bases and J by 3 bases, with 13 bases between them. The CDR3 reads CASSTGHRDTEAFF. The CDR3 DNA follows: TGCGCCAGCAGCACAGGGCATCGGGACACTGAAGCTTTCTTT. Drawing the rest from reference TRBV5-1 and TRBJ1-1, the complete variable domain is KAGVTQTPRYLIKTRGQQVTLSCSPISGHRSVSWYQQTPGQGLQFLFEYFSETQRNKGNFPGRFSGRQFSNSRSEMNVSTLELGDSALYLCASSTGHRDTEAFFGQGTRLTVV.

This clonotype has only a few counts. The chain employs TRBV20-1 and TRBJ2-1; tentatively, D is TRBD2 (6 bases). From germline, CDR1 is DFQATT and CDR2 SNEGSKA (reference sequence). The CDR3 is 11 amino acids. V was trimmed by 5 bases and J by 12 bases, leaving 14 bases between them. The CDR3 region is CSALSGGPQFF. In DNA, the CDR3 is TGCAGTGCTCTTTCCGGGGGACCGCAGTTCTTC.

This clonotype was seen many times. This rearrangement joins TRBV10-3 to TRBJ1-1, with D possibly being TRBD1 (5 bases). The germline V gene has CDR1 ENHRY and CDR2 SYGVKD. The CDR3 covers 13 residues. V was trimmed by 2 bases and J by 2 bases, leaving 6 bases between them. CDR3 DNA sequence: TGTGCCATCAGTGAGCGGACAAACACTGAAGCTTTCTTT. Protein sequence: CAISERTNTEAFF.

This clonotype was detected ten times or more. The chain recombines TRBV28 with TRBJ1-6; no definite D call. In germline, CDR1 is MDHEN, CDR2 SYDVKM. The CDR3 loop spans 13 amino acids. V was shortened by 6 bases and J by 8 bases, with 11 bases between the two germline ends. CDR3 DNA: TGTGCCAGCAGCCGGTACGGGGATTCACCCCTCCACTTT. Its protein product is CASSRYGDSPLHF. The full variable domain, its missing parts supplied by reference TRBV28 and TRBJ1-6, is DVKVTQSSRYLVKRTGEKVFLECVQDMDHENMFWYRQDPGLGLRLIYFSYDVKMKEKGDIPEGYSVSREKKERFSLILESASTNQTSMYLCASSRYGDSPLHFGNGTRLTVT.

V usage is TRBV10-3 and J usage is TRBJ2-7, with 8 bases fitting TRBD1. Germline loops: CDR1 ENHRY, CDR2 SYGVKD. This CDR3 is 15 amino acids long. With 3 bases clipped from V and 5 bases from J, the junction kept 9 bases outside the gene matches. The CDR3 protein is CAISDAGGAADEQYF. Here the CDR3 DNA reads TGTGCCATCAGTGATGCAGGGGGCGCCGCGGACGAGCAGTACTTC.

In this sample, this clonotype turned up many times. V usage is TRBV6-2 or TRBV6-3 and J usage is TRBJ2-7; D call uncertain. The CDR3 covers 13 residues. Per germline, CDR1 MNHEY and CDR2 SVGEGT. V was pared by 0 bases and J by 4 bases, with 7 bases between. This CDR3 is CASSYSLGYEQYF. CDR3 coding DNA: TGTGCCAGCAGTTACTCGCTGGGTTACGAGCAGTACTTC.

This clonotype was seen at least ten times. The chain uses TRBV2 and TRBJ1-1; TRBD1 agrees at 8 bases. V shed 8 bases, J shed 7 bases, and the junction held 15 bases outside the gene matches. The CDR3 loop spans 15 amino acids. The germline CDR1 and CDR2 sequences are SNHLY and FYNNEI. CDR3 sequence (DNA): TGTGCCAGCTTACCTAGGCGGGACAGGACCAATGAAGCTTTCTTT. Its translation is CASLPRRDRTNEAFF.

There are many counts of this clonotype. The genes are TRBV28 and TRBJ2-1, with no clear D. The germline V gene encodes CDR1 MDHEN and CDR2 SYDVKM. Trimming cost V 6 bases and J 7 bases, with 19 bases left between them. The length of the CDR3 is 15 residues. The CDR3 nucleotides are TGTGCCAGCAGCCCGGTGCAGAAGATCTGGAATGAGCAGTTCTTC. Residues: CASSPVQKIWNEQFF.

This clonotype was observed at least ten times. This sequence joins TRBV10-3 and TRBJ1-2; 9 nucleotides match TRBD1. The CDR3 is 13 residues long. With V trimmed by 8 bases and J by 4 bases, 5 bases remained unmatched. Per the germline V gene, CDR1 is ENHRY and CDR2 is SYGVKD. The CDR3 loop is CAIEGTGPYGYTF. As DNA, the CDR3 is TGTGCCATCGAAGGGACAGGGCCCTATGGCTACACCTTC.

This clonotype was counted between two and nine times. The rearrangement uses TRBV24-1 and TRBJ1-5; 9 bases are a match to TRBD1. The V gene end was trimmed by 3 bases and the J gene end by 5 bases; junction bases not matched to a gene: 4. Looked up from germline, CDR1 is KGHDR and CDR2 is SFDVKD. The CDR3 consists of 15 residues. This CDR3 reads CATSDRGTGYQPQHF. In DNA form, the CDR3 reads TGTGCCACCAGTGATCGGGGGACAGGGTATCAGCCCCAGCATTTT.

The chain links TRBV5-1 to TRBJ1-1; no firm D call. The length of the CDR3 is 13 residues. From germline, CDR1 is SGHRS and CDR2 YFSETQ. Trimming took off 4 bases at V and 1 base at J, with 8 bases between the two ends. CDR3 coding DNA: TGCGCCAGCAGCATGTCCAGGAACACTGAAGCTTTCTTT. Translating gives CASSMSRNTEAFF.

This clonotype was counted ten times or more. The rearrangement uses TRBV9 and TRBJ1-2; D call uncertain. V lost 0 bases and J 8 bases, leaving 11 bases between the germline ends. Per germline, CDR1 SGDLS and CDR2 YYNGEE. CDR3 length equals 13 residues. The CDR3 loop reads CASSVGHDGGYTF. The CDR3 DNA reads TGTGCCAGCAGCGTAGGGCACGATGGAGGCTACACCTTC. The whole variable domain, remainder taken from reference TRBV9 and TRBJ1-2, is DSGVTQTPKHLITATGQRVTLRCSPRSGDLSVYWYQQSLDQGLQFLIQYYNGEERAKGNILERFSAQQFPDLHSELNLSSLELGDSALYFCASSVGHDGGYTFGSGTRLTVV.

This rearrangement joins TRBV12-3 or TRBV12-4 to TRBJ1-3, with TRBD1 matching 7 bases. V shed 3 bases, J shed 0 bases, and the junction held 8 bases outside the gene matches. This CDR3 spans 17 amino acids. CDR3 DNA sequence: TGTGCCAGCAGTTTCTGGGGACAGAGCTTCTCTGGAAACACCATATATTTT. Its protein product is CASSFWGQSFSGNTIYF.

At least ten counts were recorded for this clonotype. V and J are TRBV28 and TRBJ2-7; 9 bases map to TRBD1. CDR1 and CDR2 (germline): MDHEN, SYDVKM. This CDR3 is built from 15 residues. V lost 1 base and J lost 6; bases outside the gene matches: 7. The CDR3 is CASSLFGTGQREQYF. CDR3 sequence (DNA): TGTGCCAGCAGTTTATTTGGGACAGGGCAGCGCGAGCAGTACTTC.

This clonotype was recorded only once. Because the CDR3's place on the DNA is in doubt, the DNA is left out and the CDR3 is given as listed by TCRdb. The gene calls are TRBV28 and TRBJ1-5. Germline lookup yields CDR1 MDHEN and CDR2 SYDVKM. The CDR3 contains 24 residues when both ends are counted. CDR3 in amino acids: CASSQENSGGPYEQYFGPGQPQHF.